These 32 T cell receptor beta chains came from one sample sequenced in a study of blood T cell repertoires in COVID-19. The data were produced by immunoSEQ multiplex PCR, yet TCRdb's version contains in-frame clones alone and is incomplete. The profile shows approximately 300,000 clones, 92% of them singletons. The sequenced sample consisted of PBMCs or T cells enriched from blood (not recorded which). Every receptor here comes from a woman in her twenties or thirties who had recovered from COVID-19.

The chain carries TRBV5-1 and TRBJ2-1; weak D call: TRBD1 (6 bases). This CDR3 is built from 15 residues. Germline-derived CDR1 and CDR2 are SGHRS and YFSETQ. V was pared by 4 bases and J by 0 bases, with 11 bases between. CDR3 loop: CASSRVDSSYNEQFF. The CDR3 DNA follows: TGCGCCAGCAGCCGAGTGGACAGCTCCTACAATGAGCAGTTCTTC.

In DNA, the CDR3 is TGTGCCAGCAGTTCTGAAGGGAGGAATCAGCCCCAGCATTTT. Encoded protein: CASSSEGRNQPQHF. V and J are TRBV28 and TRBJ1-5, with D uncertain. Trimming took off 4 bases at V and 4 bases at J, with 11 bases between the two ends. The germline V gene encodes CDR1 MDHEN and CDR2 SYDVKM. There are 14 residues in the CDR3.

The V gene is TRBV7-9, the J gene TRBJ2-7; TRBD2 matches at 8 bases. Germline V CDR1 and CDR2: SEHNR, FQNEAQ (reference sequence). Trimming at V came to 7 bases and at J to 2 bases, leaving 10 bases not matched to a gene. This CDR3 is 15 amino acids long. The CDR3, as DNA: TGTGCCAGCAACCCGGCCCAGCGGGGGACCTACGAGCAGTACTTC. Its translation: CASNPAQRGTYEQYF.

The chain employs TRBV4-3 and TRBJ1-2; no definite D call. The germline V and J ends were trimmed by 3 bases and 2 bases, with 16 bases remaining between them. Germline V lookup: CDR1 LGHNA, CDR2 YSLEER. This CDR3 spans 16 amino acids. The CDR3 region is CASSQGLVAGNYGYTF. CDR3 nucleotide sequence: TGCGCCAGCAGCCAGGGTTTGGTCGCGGGAAACTATGGCTACACCTTC.

J is TRBJ2-1 and V is TRBV28; a weak D match, TRBD1 (5 bases). The CDR3 is 15 amino acids. Germline values: CDR1 MDHEN, CDR2 SYDVKM. With 3 bases removed from V and 8 bases from J, the gap between germline ends came to 17 bases. CDR3 region: CASSLGRGFVDEQFF. Written as DNA, the CDR3 is TGTGCCAGCAGTTTGGGAAGGGGCTTTGTAGATGAGCAGTTCTTC.

This chain connects TRBV11-2 to TRBJ2-1; perhaps TRBD2 as D (5 bases). The germline V and J ends were trimmed by 3 bases and 3 bases, with 12 bases remaining between them. CDR3 size: 15 residues. The germline gives CDR1 SGHAT, CDR2 FQNNGV. CDR3: CASSFSDYYYNEQFF. The DNA of the CDR3 is TGTGCCAGCAGCTTCTCTGACTACTACTACAATGAGCAGTTCTTC.

This chain joins TRBV5-1 and TRBJ2-7; 8 bases map to TRBD1. Per the germline V gene, CDR1 is SGHRS and CDR2 is YFSETQ. V was clipped by 0 bases and J by 2 bases; unmatched bases: 7. The CDR3 sequence is 16 residues long. The CDR3: CASSLEVRGQAYEQYF. In DNA form, the CDR3 reads TGCGCCAGCAGCTTGGAAGTCAGGGGGCAAGCCTACGAGCAGTACTTC.

The rearrangement links TRBV28 to TRBJ1-1, with 8 bases lining up with TRBD1. This CDR3 region has 14 residues. J lost 1 base, V lost 10 bases, and 8 bases had no gene match. CDR1 and CDR2 (germline): MDHEN, SYDVKM. The CDR3 DNA sequence: TGTGCCACTGCGACCGGGACAGGGAACACTGAAGCTTTCTTT. The encoded protein is CATATGTGNTEAFF.

The chain carries TRBV19 and TRBJ2-1; 12 nucleotides line up with TRBD2. CDR1 LNHDA and CDR2 SQIVND come from the germline V gene (reference sequence). V lost 1 base, J lost 8 bases, and 3 bases stayed unmatched. This CDR3 region has 15 residues. The CDR3 DNA sequence: TGTGCCAGTAGTATAGGACTAGCGGGAGTCGATGAGCAGTTCTTC. It is translated as CASSIGLAGVDEQFF.

This chain connects TRBV2 to TRBJ2-7; D is undetermined. Looked up from germline, CDR1 is SNHLY and CDR2 is FYNNEI. The CDR3 totals 15 residues. V was clipped by 2 bases and J by 2 bases, with 13 bases between them. As DNA, the CDR3 is TGTGCCAGCAGTGAATGGGTTAGCCAACCCTACGAGCAGTACTTC. The encoded protein is CASSEWVSQPYEQYF.

This sequence joins TRBV28 and TRBJ1-1; no clear D gene. Germline assignment: CDR1 MDHEN and CDR2 SYDVKM. Trimming took off 8 bases at V and 1 base at J, with 11 bases between the two ends. This CDR3 spans 13 amino acids. The CDR3 here is CASGGRKNTEAFF. The CDR3 DNA reads as TGTGCCAGCGGAGGTAGGAAGAACACTGAAGCTTTCTTT.

V gene TRBV18 combines with J gene TRBJ1-6, with 8 bases lining up with TRBD1. Per germline, CDR1 KGHSH and CDR2 LQKENI. The CDR3 spans 15 residues. Trimming took 3 bases from V and 6 from J; bases not matched to a gene: 4. The CDR3 DNA follows: TGTGCCAGCTCACCGACGACAGGGGTTAATTCACCCCTCCACTTT. Amino acid sequence: CASSPTTGVNSPLHF.

The chain joins TRBV19 to TRBJ2-1; 8 positions match TRBD2. The ends lost 6 bases at V and 3 bases at J; junction bases unmatched: 7. This CDR3 has 15 residues. From germline, CDR1 is LNHDA and CDR2 SQIVND (reference sequence). For the CDR3, the DNA is TGTGCCAGTAGCGGGGGGGGACTACTCTACAATGAGCAGTTCTTC. As protein: CASSGGGLLYNEQFF.

This clone came up once. The gene calls are TRBV7-9 and TRBJ2-7; 10 bases align to TRBD2. The CDR3 contains 15 residues. The germline CDR1 and CDR2 sequences are SEHNR and FQNEAQ (reference sequence). Trimming at V came to 3 bases and at J to 5 bases, leaving 7 bases not matched to a gene. CDR3 nucleotide sequence: TGTGCCAGCAGCTTCGGGGGGCTAGCGGGAGACGAGCAGTACTTC. Amino acids: CASSFGGLAGDEQYF.

The gene calls are TRBV3-1 (or the pseudogene TRBV3-2) and TRBJ1-4; D perhaps matches TRBD1 (6 bases). The CDR3 loop spans 17 amino acids. Trimming pared 4 bases from V and 1 base from J, leaving 16 bases between. Germline lookup yields CDR1 LGHDT and CDR2 YNNKEL (reference sequence). CDR3 nucleotide sequence: TGTGCCAGCAGCCGTGGGGGCCATCTAATAACTAATGAAAAACTGTTTTTT. It yields the protein CASSRGGHLITNEKLFF.

The V and J genes are TRBV7-2 and TRBJ2-5; TRBD1 agrees at 9 bases. Germline values: CDR1 SGHTA, CDR2 FQGNSA. J lost 6 bases, V lost 5 bases, and 10 bases had no gene match. The CDR3 has 15 amino acids. The CDR3 DNA is TGTGCCAGCAGCGGAACCGGGACAGGGTGGAAGACCCAGTACTTC. Translating it yields CASSGTGTGWKTQYF.

The chain combines TRBV29-1 with TRBJ2-5, with TRBD2 matching 10 bases. The germline V gene encodes CDR1 SQVTM and CDR2 ANQGSEA. The CDR3 length is 14 residues. V gave up 8 bases and J gave up 4 bases; unmatched junction bases: 10. This CDR3 is CSTVEAGGVETQYF. The CDR3 region has the DNA TGCAGCACCGTCGAAGCGGGGGGGGTAGAGACCCAGTACTTC.

The V gene is TRBV19, the J gene TRBJ2-6; TRBD1 agrees at 8 bases. Germline V CDR1 and CDR2: LNHDA, SQIVND (reference sequence). CDR3 length equals 17 residues. The V and J ends lost 4 bases and 2 bases, in that order; junction bases with no gene match: 7. The CDR3 DNA reads TGTGCCAGTAGTACTCACCCGACAGGGGCTGGGGCCAACGTCCTGACTTTC. Translating gives CASSTHPTGAGANVLTF. The full variable domain, its missing parts supplied by reference TRBV19 and TRBJ2-6, is DGGITQSPKYLFRKEGQNVTLSCEQNLNHDAMYWYRQDPGQGLRLIYYSQIVNDFQKGDIAEGYSVSREKKESFPLTVTSAQKNPTAFYLCASSTHPTGAGANVLTFGAGSRLTVL.

The rearrangement uses TRBV23-1 and TRBJ1-2, with D perhaps matching TRBD1 (5 bases). TRBV23-1 has ORF status, its function being uncertain. CDR3 length: 16 residues. The V and J ends lost 0 bases and 1 base respectively, with 12 bases between them. This CDR3 is CASSQSEVTVNYGYTF. Written as DNA, the CDR3 is TGCGCCAGCAGTCAATCTGAAGTGACAGTTAACTATGGCTACACCTTC.

V gene TRBV7-3 combines with J gene TRBJ2-2; TRBD2 matches at 11 bases. Looked up from germline, CDR1 is SGHTA and CDR2 is FQGTGA. The CDR3 is 18 residues long. Unmatched junction bases numbered 10, after V lost 1 base and J lost 6 bases. CDR3 bases: TGTGCCAGCAGCTTAAAGGGACGGTCACTAGCGGGAGCCGGGGAGCTGTTTTTT. Its translation is CASSLKGRSLAGAGELFF.

The V call is TRBV19, the J call TRBJ1-2, with 9 bases aligning to TRBD1. Germline V gives CDR1 LNHDA, CDR2 SQIVND (reference sequence). CDR3 length: 14 amino acids. The V gene end was trimmed by 6 bases and the J gene end by 2 bases; junction bases not matched to a gene: 4. The CDR3 sequence: CASSDRGANYGYTF. The CDR3 DNA sequence: TGTGCCAGTAGCGACAGGGGGGCCAACTATGGCTACACCTTC.

The rearrangement joins TRBV2 to TRBJ2-1; 10 bases match TRBD2. The CDR3 length is 13 residues. The junction had 6 bases not matched to a gene; V was cut back by 9 bases and J by 7 bases. Germline values: CDR1 SNHLY, CDR2 FYNNEI. The CDR3 loop reads CARKLAGINEQFF. Here the CDR3 DNA reads TGTGCCAGGAAACTAGCGGGAATAAATGAGCAGTTCTTC.

The chain recombines TRBV5-8 with TRBJ2-7; 7 nucleotides align to TRBD1. Trimming took 4 bases from V and 0 from J; bases not matched to a gene: 7. The germline gives CDR1 SGHTS, CDR2 YDEGEE. The CDR3 contains 15 residues. The DNA of the CDR3 is TGTGCCAGCAGCCGGGGACAGACTCTCTCCTACGAGCAGTACTTC. This gives the protein CASSRGQTLSYEQYF. Based on the CDR3 plus reference TRBV5-8 and TRBJ2-7, the full variable domain is EAGVTQSPTHLIKTRGQQATLRCSPISGHTSVYWYQQALGLGLQFLLWYDEGEERNRGNFPPRFSGRQFPNYSSELNVNALELEDSALYLCASSRGQTLSYEQYFGPGTRLTVT.

The chain couples TRBV19 to TRBJ2-7; weak D call: TRBD2 (6 bases). CDR1 and CDR2 from the germline V gene are LNHDA and SQIVND (reference sequence). The ends were cut back, 6 bases at V and 2 bases at J, with 14 bases in the middle. The CDR3 totals 14 residues. CDR3 sequence: CASRRVGGTYEQYF. CDR3 nucleotides: TGTGCCAGTAGAAGGGTAGGCGGGACCTACGAGCAGTACTTC.

This sequence joins TRBV7-2 and TRBJ2-7; D unresolved. This CDR3 is 14 amino acids long. Between the trimmed V and J ends, which lost 6 bases and 0 bases, there was a span of 12 bases. CDR1 is SGHTA and CDR2 is FQGNSA in the germline V gene. The CDR3 sequence: CASSSKTGSYEQYF. The CDR3 region has the DNA TGTGCCAGCAGTTCGAAAACTGGCTCCTACGAGCAGTACTTC.

This clone was seen repeatedly, ten times or more. The rearrangement uses TRBV21-1 and TRBJ2-3; no check of the table's D call, TRBD1, against the DNA was made. TRBV21-1 is annotated as a pseudogene. The CDR3 has 15 amino acids. CDR3 sequence reads: CASSNDRGGPDTQYF. The CDR3 nucleotides read TGTGCCAGCAGCAACGACAGGGGGGGTCCAGATACGCAGTATTTT.

This chain links TRBV12-3 or TRBV12-4 with TRBJ1-1; no definite D call. The CDR3 spans 12 residues. The V gene lost 3 bases and the J gene lost 5 bases, with 7 bases spanning the gap. The CDR3, as DNA: TGTGCCAGCAGTTTCGGGGTTACTGAAGCTTTCTTT. It encodes CASSFGVTEAFF.

The V gene is TRBV24-1, the J gene TRBJ1-1; D may be TRBD1 (6 bases). The CDR3 contains 15 residues. V shed 3 bases and J shed 1 base, with 11 bases lying between them. Germline-derived CDR1 and CDR2 are KGHDR and SFDVKD. CDR3 amino acids: CATSDDSQGNTEAFF. The CDR3 nucleotides read TGTGCCACCAGTGATGATTCACAGGGGAACACTGAAGCTTTCTTT.

In this sample, this clone turned up a few times. The gene calls are TRBV19 and TRBJ2-1, with 8 positions matching TRBD2. The V and J ends lost 5 bases and 6 bases, in that order; junction bases with no gene match: 12. CDR3 length: 16 amino acids. CDR1 and CDR2 (germline): LNHDA, SQIVND (reference sequence). The chain's CDR3 is CASSLIGTRFSNEQFF. CDR3 sequence (DNA): TGTGCCAGTAGTCTGATTGGGACTAGGTTTTCCAATGAGCAGTTCTTC. Supplemented by reference TRBV19 and TRBJ2-1, the full variable domain reads DGGITQSPKYLFRKEGQNVTLSCEQNLNHDAMYWYRQDPGQGLRLIYYSQIVNDFQKGDIAEGYSVSREKKESFPLTVTSAQKNPTAFYLCASSLIGTRFSNEQFFGPGTRLTVL.

The chain links TRBV27 to TRBJ2-6; 7 bases line up with TRBD2. The CDR3 length is 17 residues. V lost 2 bases, J lost 2 bases, and 6 bases stayed unmatched. Germline V gene lookup returns CDR1 MNHEY and CDR2 SMNVEV (reference sequence). The CDR3 nucleotides read TGTGCCAGCAGTTTAAGTGGCGGGAGAACTGGGGCCAACGTCCTGACTTTC. As protein: CASSLSGGRTGANVLTF.

The gene calls are TRBV7-2 and TRBJ2-5; 11 bases align to TRBD2. The CDR3 sequence is 17 residues long. The germline V gene encodes CDR1 SGHTA and CDR2 FQGNSA. Germline trimming cut 5 bases from V and 5 bases from J; bases unmatched to any gene: 13. CDR3 coding DNA: TGTGCCAGCAGCCTTCCCTTGGTAGCGGGGGGGAGGGAGACCCAGTACTTC. Protein: CASSLPLVAGGRETQYF.

V and J are TRBV6-5 and TRBJ2-7, with TRBD2 identical over 11 bases. Germline V gene lookup returns CDR1 MNHEY and CDR2 SVGAGI. The CDR3 loop spans 15 amino acids. Trimming cost V 4 bases and J 7 bases; bases outside gene matches: 9. The CDR3 DNA sequence: TGTGCCAGCAGTTCCACACTAGCGGGGGCTTCGGAGCAGTACTTC. Its translation is CASSSTLAGASEQYF.